The 27 T cell receptor beta chains given below trace back to one sample, sequenced in a study of chemoradiotherapy in HPV16-positive cancers. Profiled with immunoSEQ multiplex PCR; TCRdb holds only in-frame clones, not every one. The sample includes 20,000 to 25,000 clones, 80% to 90% of them seen just once. Sample: blood, taken from a patient who underwent chemoradiotherapy. The receptors stem from a human donor with HPV-associated anogenital cancer.

The rearrangement uses TRBV4-1 and TRBJ1-2; TRBD1 agrees at 7 bases. Germline CDR1 and CDR2: MGHRA and YSYEKL. CDR3 size: 13 residues. J gave up 7 bases and V 0 bases, and 2 bases lay outside the gene matches. The CDR3 DNA reads TGCGCCAGCAGCCAAGAGACAGGGTCTGGCTACACCTTC. Protein: CASSQETGSGYTF.

The chain uses TRBV6-5 and TRBJ2-5; D assignment may be TRBD1 or TRBD2 (6 bases each). The V end lost 2 bases, the J end lost 5 bases, and 12 bases lay between the germline ends. Germline V gene data show CDR1 as MNHEY and CDR2 as SVGAGI. This CDR3 is 14 amino acids long. The CDR3 DNA is TGTGCCAGCAGTTACGGGGGGCGCACGGAGACCCAGTACTTC. Amino acid sequence: CASSYGGRTETQYF.

CDR3 sequence: CASSELAGDYNEQFF. The DNA for the CDR3 is TGTGCCAGCAGCGAGCTAGCGGGGGATTACAATGAGCAGTTCTTC. The chain is built from TRBV9 and TRBJ2-1, with 10 bases lining up with TRBD2. Germline CDR1 and CDR2: SGDLS and YYNGEE. Trimming cost V 3 bases and J 4 bases; bases outside gene matches: 4. This CDR3 has 15 amino acids.

This clone was picked up one time. This sequence joins TRBV9 and TRBJ1-4; D gene unclear. The ends were cut back, 3 bases at V and 5 bases at J, with 5 bases in the middle. Germline V lookup: CDR1 SGDLS, CDR2 YYNGEE. This CDR3 is built from 12 residues. The CDR3 protein is CASSATNEKLFF. CDR3 nucleotide sequence: TGTGCCAGCAGCGCCACAAATGAAAAACTGTTTTTT.

The gene calls are TRBV7-2 and TRBJ2-5; no clear D. The CDR3 sequence is 16 residues long. Between the trimmed V and J ends, which lost 5 bases and 0 bases, there was a span of 16 bases. CDR1 is SGHTA, CDR2 FQGNSA, per germline. CDR3 amino acids: CASSLPVVANQETQYF. DNA for the CDR3: TGTGCCAGCAGCCTCCCGGTGGTGGCAAACCAAGAGACCCAGTACTTC.

The rearrangement links TRBV19 to TRBJ2-3, with D perhaps TRBD2 (5 bases). Trimming left V 4 bases short and J 2 bases short, with 13 bases between. From germline, CDR1 is LNHDA and CDR2 SQIVND (reference sequence). The CDR3 totals 15 residues. As DNA, the CDR3 is TGTGCCAGTAGTACAAAATCGGGGTTCACAGATACGCAGTATTTT. This sequence encodes CASSTKSGFTDTQYF.

The chain combines TRBV5-5 with TRBJ2-7; D tentatively fits TRBD1 or TRBD2 (5 bases each). CDR3 length equals 16 residues. Germline V lookup: CDR1 SGHKS, CDR2 YYEKEE (reference sequence). V dropped 4 bases and J dropped 1 base, with 18 bases sitting between them. CDR3: CASSGDPGPLSYEQYF. The CDR3 DNA is TGTGCCAGCAGCGGGGACCCGGGACCCCTATCCTACGAGCAGTACTTC.

This clone was observed once. The chain carries TRBV19 and TRBJ2-1, with TRBD2 matching 13 bases. Unmatched junction bases numbered 6, after V lost 3 bases and J lost 1 base. CDR3 length: 18 residues. CDR1 is LNHDA, CDR2 SQIVND, per germline (reference sequence). The CDR3 coding sequence is TGTGCCAGTAGTATGCTCGGGACTAGCGGGATATCCTACAATGAGCAGTTCTTC. Translated: CASSMLGTSGISYNEQFF.

This clone was counted only a few times. V and J are TRBV9 and TRBJ1-6, with D unresolved. V was clipped by 2 bases and J by 8 bases, with 8 bases between them. There are 13 residues in the CDR3. Germline assignment: CDR1 SGDLS and CDR2 YYNGEE. The CDR3 here is CASSVYQDSPLHF. In DNA, the CDR3 is TGTGCCAGCAGCGTTTACCAGGATTCACCCCTCCACTTT. Drawing the rest from reference TRBV9 and TRBJ1-6, the complete variable domain is DSGVTQTPKHLITATGQRVTLRCSPRSGDLSVYWYQQSLDQGLQFLIQYYNGEERAKGNILERFSAQQFPDLHSELNLSSLELGDSALYFCASSVYQDSPLHFGNGTRLTVT.

The chain employs TRBV2 and TRBJ1-4; no firm D call. The germline gives CDR1 SNHLY, CDR2 FYNNEI. The CDR3 sequence is 15 residues long. Between the trimmed V and J ends, which lost 4 bases and 4 bases, there was a span of 13 bases. CDR3 amino acids: CASSATRAVNEKLFF. The CDR3 DNA sequence: TGTGCCAGCAGTGCGACTAGGGCGGTTAATGAAAAACTGTTTTTT.

The rearrangement uses TRBV29-1 and TRBJ2-5, with D perhaps matching TRBD1 (5 bases). Germline values: CDR1 SQVTM, CDR2 ANQGSEA. This CDR3 has 15 amino acids. The V end lost 7 bases, the J end lost 0 bases, and 18 bases lay between the germline ends. The chain's CDR3 is CSAQRQIQYQETQYF. The CDR3 nucleotides read TGCAGCGCTCAGCGACAGATACAGTACCAAGAGACCCAGTACTTC.

This rearrangement joins TRBV25-1 to TRBJ1-5; tentatively, D is TRBD1 (5 bases). The V gene's germline CDR1 is MGHDK and CDR2 SYGVNS. The V end was cut by 4 bases, the J end by 8 bases, with 15 bases between. The CDR3 totals 14 residues. This chain's CDR3 is CASSGLGGLEPQHF. The CDR3 DNA sequence: TGTGCCAGCAGTGGGCTCGGGGGGTTAGAGCCCCAGCATTTT.

The chain employs TRBV5-1 and TRBJ2-5; possible D gene TRBD2, 6 bases. The length of the CDR3 is 15 residues. CDR1 SGHRS and CDR2 YFSETQ come from the germline V gene. Between the trimmed V and J ends, which lost 4 bases and 5 bases, there was a span of 18 bases. The CDR3 loop reads CASSQKREFPETQYF. The CDR3 bases are TGCGCCAGCAGCCAGAAACGGGAGTTCCCGGAGACCCAGTACTTC.

The V and J genes are TRBV2 and TRBJ2-7; a possible D gene is TRBD1 (5 bases). This CDR3 has 14 amino acids. CDR1 SNHLY and CDR2 FYNNEI come from the germline V gene. Trimming shortened V by 2 bases and J by 7 bases, and 15 bases separated the two germline ends. CDR3 nucleotides: TGTGCCAGCAGTGAACAGGGCCTCCTAGTGGAGCAGTACTTC. Residues: CASSEQGLLVEQYF.

This chain uses TRBV7-9 with TRBJ1-1; D uncertain. The CDR3 runs 13 residues. Germline CDR1 reads SEHNR; CDR2 reads FQNEAQ (reference sequence). V was trimmed by 11 bases and J by 1 base, leaving 14 bases between them. The CDR3 DNA reads as TGTGCCTCTAAGCTTGATACGAACACTGAAGCTTTCTTT. It codes for CASKLDTNTEAFF.

The CDR3 DNA sequence: TGTGCCAGTAGTATAGATTCAGGGGCGGGAGAGACCCAGTACTTC. Protein: CASSIDSGAGETQYF. V gene TRBV19 combines with J gene TRBJ2-5; D is perhaps TRBD1 (6 bases). V lost 0 bases to trimming and J lost 4 bases, with 12 bases between them. CDR3 length equals 15 residues. Germline CDR1 reads LNHDA; CDR2 reads SQIVND (reference sequence).

The genes are TRBV6-5 and TRBJ1-3; D unclear. The germline V and J ends were trimmed by 5 bases and 4 bases, with 12 bases remaining between them. This CDR3 contains 14 residues. Per the germline V gene, CDR1 is MNHEY and CDR2 is SVGAGI. This CDR3 is CASSPFLAGNTIYF. The CDR3 bases are TGTGCCAGCAGTCCTTTCTTAGCCGGAAACACCATATATTTT.

The chain has TRBV4-3 and TRBJ2-5; the D gene is possibly TRBD1 (6 bases). The germline CDR1 and CDR2 sequences are LGHNA and YSLEER. V lost 1 base to trimming and J lost 5 bases, with 14 bases between them. This CDR3 region has 15 residues. CDR3 amino acids: CASSQGGLGIETQYF. The CDR3 region has the DNA TGCGCCAGCAGCCAAGGGGGGCTAGGAATCGAGACCCAGTACTTC.

The chain links TRBV7-2 to TRBJ2-7, with 7 bases that match TRBD1. Germline V lookup: CDR1 SGHTA, CDR2 FQGNSA. CDR3 length: 14 residues. V shed 5 bases, J shed 4 bases, and the junction held 8 bases outside the gene matches. CDR3 nucleotides: TGTGCCAGCAGCCTTTCGGGACAGTCATACGAGCAGTACTTC. Translated, it gives CASSLSGQSYEQYF.

By sample share, this clone is medium-sized (0.01 to 0.1%). The chain links TRBV25-1 to TRBJ2-2; the match to TRBD2 covers 9 bases. Looked up from germline, CDR1 is MGHDK and CDR2 is SYGVNS. With 4 bases clipped from V and 3 bases from J, the junction kept 0 bases outside the gene matches. The CDR3 runs 14 residues. The CDR3 DNA is TGTGCCAGCAGTGGACTAGCGGACACCGGGGAGCTGTTTTTT. It is translated as CASSGLADTGELFF.

CDR3 in amino acids: CASSEAALKGDGYTF. The CDR3 DNA reads TGTGCCAGCAGTGAGGCCGCCCTAAAAGGGGATGGCTACACCTTC. The chain carries TRBV6-1 and TRBJ1-2, with D perhaps TRBD1 (5 bases). V was trimmed by 3 bases and J by 6 bases, leaving 17 bases between them. Germline V CDR1 and CDR2: MNHNS, SASEGT. The CDR3 consists of 15 residues.

The chain joins TRBV10-2 to TRBJ1-1; the D gene is possibly TRBD1 (6 bases). The CDR3 spans 12 residues. Germline CDR1 is WSHSY and CDR2 is SAAADI. Trimming left V 8 bases short and J 8 bases short, with 15 bases between. CDR3 in amino acids: CASRGQLTEAFF. The CDR3 DNA reads TGCGCCAGCCGGGGGCAACTCACCGAAGCTTTCTTT.

The J gene is TRBJ2-7, the V gene TRBV19; 10 bases align to TRBD1. Trimming at V came to 2 bases and at J to 3 bases, leaving 4 bases not matched to a gene. CDR1 and CDR2 (germline): LNHDA, SQIVND (reference sequence). CDR3 length: 15 amino acids. Here the CDR3 DNA reads TGTGCCAGTAGTATATCGGGACAGGGGATCTACGAGCAGTACTTC. Amino acid sequence: CASSISGQGIYEQYF. Filled out from reference TRBV19 and TRBJ2-7, the complete variable domain reads DGGITQSPKYLFRKEGQNVTLSCEQNLNHDAMYWYRQDPGQGLRLIYYSQIVNDFQKGDIAEGYSVSREKKESFPLTVTSAQKNPTAFYLCASSISGQGIYEQYFGPGTRLTVT.

This clone was seen once. The V and J genes are TRBV18 and TRBJ2-5; 8 nucleotides align to TRBD1. V trimming: 4 bases; J trimming: 5 bases; junction bases outside the gene matches: 0. The CDR3 consists of 12 residues. From germline, CDR1 is KGHSH and CDR2 LQKENI. CDR3 protein: CASSRQGETQYF. DNA of the CDR3: TGTGCCAGCTCACGACAGGGGGAGACCCAGTACTTC.

This chain uses TRBV7-9 with TRBJ2-4; no clear D gene. The CDR3 is made up of 14 amino acids. Trimming cost V 5 bases and J 0 bases, with 8 bases left between them. Germline V gene lookup returns CDR1 SEHNR and CDR2 FQNEAQ (reference sequence). The CDR3 sequence is CASSQLRAKNIQYF. Here the CDR3 DNA reads TGTGCCAGCAGCCAACTCCGAGCCAAAAACATTCAGTACTTC. Full variable domain (outside the CDR3, taken from reference TRBV7-9 and TRBJ2-4): DTGVSQNPRHKITKRGQNVTFRCDPISEHNRLYWYRQTLGQGPEFLTYFQNEAQLEKSRLLSDRFSAERPKGSFSTLEIQRTEQGDSAMYLCASSQLRAKNIQYFGAGTRLSVL.

This chain links TRBV7-8 with TRBJ2-7; 10 bases fit TRBD1. The V gene's germline CDR1 is SGHVS and CDR2 FQNEAQ. The CDR3 sequence is 16 residues long. Trimming at V came to 2 bases and at J to 5 bases, leaving 9 bases not matched to a gene. The chain's CDR3 is CASSLYSSGQGDEQYF. The CDR3 nucleotides are TGTGCCAGCAGCTTATATTCTTCCGGACAGGGGGACGAGCAGTACTTC.

This chain connects TRBV19 to TRBJ2-1; TRBD1 matches 11 bases. The CDR3 covers 18 residues. Germline loops: CDR1 LNHDA, CDR2 SQIVND (reference sequence). The V gene end was trimmed by 0 bases and the J gene end by 4 bases; junction bases not matched to a gene: 8. CDR3 sequence reads: CASSIDQGTGGLYNEQFF. The DNA of the CDR3 is TGTGCCAGTAGTATAGATCAGGGGACAGGGGGTTTGTACAATGAGCAGTTCTTC.